These 8 T cell receptor beta chains came from one sample sequenced in a study of spatial heterogeneity in lung cancer. TCRdb analysed the 5' RACE reads with MiXCR anew, one entry per CDR3 protein. Among 2,000 to 2,500 distinct CDR3 sequences listed, approximately 50% were seen once. The time point is: blood at routine non-recurrence follow-up after resection. The material was PBMCs, obtained at follow-up. Receptors originate from a female donor with early-stage non-small cell lung cancer.

On this clonotype itself: Because this beta chain is a stray read in a library intended to capture alpha chains, its abundance should not be given much weight. The chain couples TRBV20-1 to TRBJ1-2; D gene uncertain. Trimming pared 1 base from V and 5 bases from J, leaving 11 bases between. This CDR3 comprises 13 residues. Per germline, CDR1 DFQATT and CDR2 SNEGSKA (reference sequence). CDR3 nucleotides: TGCAGTGCTAGAGGCCGGGATTTTTATGGCTACACCTTC. It is translated as CSARGRDFYGYTF.

Note on this clonotype: This beta chain is an unintended read in a library built for alpha chains; its size means little. The chain has TRBV7-3 and TRBJ2-3; D is ambiguous. Trimming took off 3 bases at V and 1 base at J, with 2 bases between the two ends. The CDR3 length is 12 residues. Germline assignment: CDR1 SGHTA and CDR2 FQGTGA. DNA for the CDR3: TGTGCCAGCAGCTTGGGCACAGATACGCAGTATTTT. It encodes CASSLGTDTQYF. The whole variable domain, filled in from reference TRBV7-3 and TRBJ2-3, reads GAGVSQTPSNKVTEKGKYVELRCDPISGHTALYWYRQSLGQGPEFLIYFQGTGAADDSGLPNDRFFAVRPEGSVSTLKIQRTERGDSAVYLCASSLGTDTQYFGPGTRLTVL.

By share, this clonotype counts as large (0.1 to 1%). A library prepared for alpha chains yielded this beta chain as an off-target read; its size is of little meaning. This chain uses TRBV29-1 with TRBJ2-1, with 9 bases fitting TRBD2. V dropped 6 bases and J dropped 8; count of bases not matched to a gene: 8. Looked up from germline, CDR1 is SQVTM and CDR2 is ANQGSEA. CDR3 length equals 13 residues. DNA of the CDR3: TGCAGCGTAATAGCGGGAGTCCGGGATGAGCAGTTCTTC. It codes for CSVIAGVRDEQFF.

In the case of this clonotype: Within a library made for alpha chains, this beta chain is off target, and its count is uninformative. This chain joins TRBV3-1 and TRBJ1-2; the D gene is possibly TRBD1 (5 bases). This CDR3 has 17 amino acids. V lost 3 bases and J 0 bases, leaving 17 bases between the germline ends. Germline assignment: CDR1 LGHDT and CDR2 YNNKEL (reference sequence). CDR3 in DNA: TGTGCCAGCAGCCATATTCCGGGGATAGGGGCTAACTATGGCTACACCTTC. Amino acids: CASSHIPGIGANYGYTF. The full variable domain, completed using reference TRBV3-1 and TRBJ1-2, is DTAVSQTPKYLVTQMGNDKSIKCEQNLGHDTMYWYKQDSKKFLKIMFSYNNKELIINETVPNRFSPKSPDKAHLNLHINSLELGDSAVYFCASSHIPGIGANYGYTFGSGTRLTVV.

Concerning this clonotype: The library was prepared for alpha chains; this beta chain is a stray read, so its frequency means little. This chain connects TRBV7-9 to TRBJ2-1; D is perhaps TRBD1 or TRBD2 (5 bases each). Trimming left V 10 bases short and J 2 bases short, with 12 bases between. The CDR3 has 13 residues. Germline CDR1 reads SEHNR; CDR2 reads FQNEAQ (reference sequence). The CDR3 sequence: CAIGAGPYNEQFF. Here the CDR3 DNA reads TGTGCCATCGGGGCAGGGCCCTACAATGAGCAGTTCTTC.

Relative to its sample, this clonotype is large. This beta chain is a stray read from a library made for alpha chains; its abundance is not meaningful. The chain links TRBV27 to TRBJ2-1; 11 bases fit TRBD2. This CDR3 has 15 residues. Losses at the gene ends were 10 bases for V and 4 bases for J; bases not matched to a gene: 9. CDR1 is MNHEY and CDR2 is SMNVEV in the germline V gene (reference sequence). The CDR3 nucleotides read TGTGCCACCGAACCGACTAGCGGGACTTACAATGAGCAGTTCTTC. This codes for CATEPTSGTYNEQFF.

As for this clonotype: This beta chain appears as a stray read in a library generated for alpha chains; its size is not informative. The chain uses TRBV4-1 and TRBJ2-1, with 9 bases identical to TRBD2. V dropped 2 bases and J dropped 2; count of bases not matched to a gene: 7. Germline CDR1 is MGHRA and CDR2 is YSYEKL. This CDR3 spans 17 amino acids. The CDR3 DNA is TGCGCCAGCAGCCAAACCGCGGGGGGGCCCCCCTACAATGAGCAGTTCTTC. It encodes CASSQTAGGPPYNEQFF.

Points on this clonotype: This beta chain is an unintended read in a library built for alpha chains; its size means little. This chain uses TRBV19 with TRBJ1-1; D is unclear. CDR3 length equals 13 residues. Germline V CDR1 and CDR2: LNHDA, SQIVND (reference sequence). Trimming removed 5 bases at V and 5 bases at J, with 12 bases between. CDR3 in amino acids: CASSRMWETEAFF. The CDR3 coding sequence is TGTGCCAGTAGTCGAATGTGGGAGACTGAAGCTTTCTTT.